The text below deals with one T cell receptor beta chain. What it binds is unknown. This sample was included in a study of T cell responses to AZD1222 COVID-19 vaccine. Whole-study context: Researchers grouped second doses given at about 4 or about 12 weeks into one pool. General study findings and limits: At study baseline, merely six AZD1222 recipients were seropositive.

Profiled with immunoSEQ multiplex PCR; TCRdb holds only in-frame clones, not every one. The sample holds more than 110,000 clones, over 85% seen once. CDR1 and CDR2 from the germline V gene are LNHDA and SQIVND (reference sequence). The V end was cut by 0 bases, the J end by 5 bases, with 10 bases between. This CDR3 has 14 amino acids. This clonotype was sampled from an adult in good health. The sequencing here drew on peripheral blood, taken on day 0 of AZD1222 vaccination. The rearrangement joins TRBV19 to TRBJ2-5; D unclear. The CDR3 coding sequence is TGTGCCAGTAGTATAGAGGGGTTTACGGAGACCCAGTACTTC. Its protein is CASSIEGFTETQYF.